This passage covers 8 T cell receptor beta chains from one sample sequenced in a study of glioma-infiltrating T cells after dendritic cell vaccination. The table came from immunoSEQ multiplex PCR; TCRdb's copy has only in-frame clones and leaves some out. The sample lists 25,000 to 35,000 clones; 90% to 95% were seen once. This sample comprised blood, obtained before dendritic cell vaccination. The receptors were gathered from a human donor with glioblastoma.

A word on this clone: At one of its ends the junction is not consistent with the germline gene, which may arise from a read error. Other DNA sequences in the sample encode the same CDR3. V usage is TRBV7-2 and J usage is TRBJ1-6; D uncertain. CDR1 and CDR2 from the germline V gene are SGHTA and FQGNSA. This CDR3 has 12 residues. The CDR3 DNA sequence: TGTGCCAGCAGCTCCAGGAATTCCCCCCTCCACTTT. It encodes CASSSRNSPLHF.

The V and J genes are TRBV4-1 and TRBJ2-5; D possibly corresponds to TRBD2 (6 bases). The CDR3 spans 15 residues. Trimming left V 0 bases short and J 7 bases short, with 15 bases between. Germline CDR1 MGHRA, CDR2 YSYEKL. The CDR3 loop reads CASSQEAGAGGTQYF. CDR3 nucleotide sequence: TGCGCCAGCAGCCAAGAGGCCGGGGCCGGGGGGACCCAGTACTTC.

V gene TRBV4-2 combines with J gene TRBJ2-1, with D possibly TRBD1 on 6 matching bases. V shed 4 bases and J shed 5 bases, with 21 bases lying between them. The CDR3 runs 17 residues. CDR1 and CDR2 from the germline V gene are LGHNA and YNFKEQ. The CDR3 nucleotides read TGTGCCAGCAGCCTTATTCCGACTACCGGACAGAACAATGAGCAGTTCTTC. This sequence encodes CASSLIPTTGQNNEQFF.

About this clone itself: Other nucleotide sequences from this sample produce the same CDR3. V and J are TRBV6-1 and TRBJ2-5; 10 nucleotides line up with TRBD2. CDR1 is MNHNS, CDR2 SASEGT, per germline. The trim removed 7 bases at V and 4 bases at J, leaving 3 bases unmatched. The CDR3 runs to 13 residues. CDR3 residues: CASKSGGAETQYF. DNA for the CDR3: TGTGCCAGCAAGAGCGGGGGGGCAGAGACCCAGTACTTC.

This clone was counted once. The chain employs TRBV21-1 and TRBJ1-1; the DNA was not used to check the table's D call, TRBD1. TRBV21-1 is a pseudogene. The CDR3 spans 18 residues. The CDR3 loop is CASSKVPGQGWMNTEAFF. CDR3 DNA sequence: TGTGCCAGCAGCAAAGTCCCGGGACAGGGTTGGATGAACACTGAAGCTTTCTTT.

The chain has TRBV7-2 and TRBJ2-2; no clear D. The CDR3 contains 12 residues. The V end was cut by 4 bases, the J end by 4 bases, with 4 bases between. Germline lookup yields CDR1 SGHTA and CDR2 FQGNSA. CDR3 residues: CASSSVTGELFF. Here the CDR3 DNA reads TGTGCCAGCAGCTCTGTCACCGGGGAGCTGTTTTTT.

In its sample, this clone was seen a few times. The chain joins TRBV5-5 to TRBJ2-7; weak D call: TRBD1 (6 bases). Germline CDR1 SGHKS, CDR2 YYEKEE (reference sequence). The CDR3 contains 14 residues. The V gene lost 3 bases and the J gene lost 3 bases, with 13 bases spanning the gap. CDR3 amino acids: CASSSQQGHYEQYF. CDR3 nucleotides: TGTGCCAGCAGCTCCCAACAGGGACACTACGAGCAGTACTTC.

Concerning this clone itself: Germline and junction disagree at one end, which may indicate a read error. The V call is TRBV19, the J call TRBJ1-1, with 7 bases identical to TRBD1. The germline V gene has CDR1 LNHDA and CDR2 SQIVND (reference sequence). The CDR3 sequence is 14 residues long. CDR3 amino acids: CASSLDRENTEAFF. In nucleotides, the CDR3 is TGTGCCAGTAGTTTAGACAGGGAGAACACTGAAGCTTTCTTT.